The source of this TCR beta chain is a study of T cell changes during pregnancy in multiple sclerosis. V dropped 1 base and J dropped 3 bases, with 10 bases sitting between them. This CDR3 is 14 amino acids long. Germline V gene data show CDR1 as LGHNT and CDR2 as FRNRAP. Some clones are missing from TCRdb's copy, which holds only in-frame ones; the method was immunoSEQ multiplex PCR. The table lists around 80,000 clones, about 92% of them singletons. This clone was found once. The chain couples TRBV12-5 to TRBJ2-7, with D perhaps matching TRBD2 (5 bases). This material consisted of peripheral blood, taken before pregnancy. The TCR was taken from a female donor with multiple sclerosis, enrolled in a pregnancy study. This CDR3 reads CASGLAGRDYEQYF. The CDR3 coding sequence is TGTGCTAGTGGTTTGGCCGGACGGGACTACGAGCAGTACTTC.